The clone carrying this T cell receptor beta chain was observed a single time. The assay was immunoSEQ multiplex PCR, and TCRdb's table has in-frame clones only and misses some. The sample contains 100,000 to 150,000 clones, approximately 92% of which appear only once. This entry is derived from a study of cytomegalovirus exposure and HLA in healthy donors. The CDR3 is made up of 16 amino acids. Germline V gene lookup returns CDR1 SGHNT and CDR2 YYREEE (reference sequence). The trim removed 1 base at V and 9 bases at J, leaving 11 bases unmatched. This rearrangement joins TRBV5-4 to TRBJ2-3, with 10 bases fitting TRBD1. The TCR was taken from a woman in her late teens or twenties in good health and CMV-seronegative. The specimen sequenced was PBMCs. CDR3 amino acids: CASSLSSSTGGATQYF. CDR3 bases: TGTGCCAGCAGCTTGTCGTCGTCGACAGGGGGCGCGACGCAGTATTTT. The full variable domain, with the rest looked up from reference TRBV5-4 and TRBJ2-3, is ETGVTQSPTHLIKTRGQQVTLRCSSQSGHNTVSWYQQALGQGPQFIFQYYREEENGRGNFPPRFSGLQFPNYSSELNVNALELDDSALYLCASSLSSSTGGATQYFGPGTRLTVL.